A selection of T cell receptor beta chains follows, all from one sample in a study of cytomegalovirus exposure and HLA in healthy donors. Libraries were prepared by immunoSEQ multiplex PCR; TCRdb keeps only in-frame clonotypes and omits some of them. The data show about 110,000 clones, with about three quarters seen just once and roughly 1.2% held by the top ten. The sequenced sample consisted of PBMCs. The receptors come from a young woman in good health and CMV-seronegative. Both conserved end residues are part of each CDR3. D genes are given only for firm matches. Only some rows state a clone size, as once, few, many or a class for expanded clones.

D	V	size	J	DNA	CDR3
.	TRBV7-2	.	TRBJ1-1	TGTGCCAGCAGGGGGCAAGTCGCTGAAGCTTTCTTT	CASRGQVAEAFF
TRBD1	TRBV30	.	TRBJ1-2	TGTGCCTGGAGTGTACTGGGACAGGCACTTAACTATGGCTACACCTTC	CAWSVLGQALNYGYTF
.	TRBV6-6	.	TRBJ1-5	TGTGCCAGCAGTTACGAGGGCACTCAGCCCCAGCATTTT	CASSYEGTQPQHF
TRBD2	TRBV7-2	once	TRBJ2-3	TGTGCCAGCAGCTTAGTTGCGGGGGGGGTAGATACGCAGTATTTT	CASSLVAGGVDTQYF
.	TRBV27	.	TRBJ1-1	TGTGCCAGCAGTTTTTACGGGGCTGAAGCTTTCTTT	CASSFYGAEAFF
TRBD1	TRBV7-3	.	TRBJ2-1	TGTGCCAGCAGCTTAATTGGGACAGACAATGAGCAGTTCTTC	CASSLIGTDNEQFF
.	TRBV4-2	.	TRBJ2-2	TGTGCCAGCAGCCAAGCCCTAGCCGGGGAGCTGTTTTTT	CASSQALAGELFF
TRBD1	TRBV29-1	once	TRBJ1-2	TGCAGCGTTGAGGGACAGTGGGACTATGGCTACACCTTC	CSVEGQWDYGYTF
.	TRBV2	.	TRBJ1-5	TGTGCCAGCAGTGAATCCCTCCACGGGGGAGGGAGCAATCAGCCCCAGCATTTT	CASSESLHGGGSNQPQHF
.	TRBV6-5	.	TRBJ2-2	TGTGCCAGCAGTTACTCCCACTCCGCGAACACCGGGGAGCTGTTTTTT	CASSYSHSANTGELFF
TRBD1	TRBV6-1	medium-sized	TRBJ1-4	TGTGCCAGCAGCTTACAGGGGGATAATGAAAAACTGTTTTTT	CASSLQGDNEKLFF
TRBD2	TRBV7-2	few	TRBJ2-7	TGTGCCAGCAGCAATAGCGGGCGACAATACTTC	CASSNSGRQYF
.	TRBV28	.	TRBJ1-1	TGTGCCAGCAGTGAAAGGGAGATTTTCACTGAAGCTTTCTTT	CASSEREIFTEAFF
.	TRBV6-1	.	TRBJ2-7	TGTGCCAGCAGGGTACCCAGGATCCACGAGCAGTACTTC	CASRVPRIHEQYF
.	TRBV15	once	TRBJ2-1	TGTGCCACCAGCAGAGATGCAGGCCCATCCTACAATGAGCAGTTCTTC	CATSRDAGPSYNEQFF
.	TRBV15	.	TRBJ2-3	TGTGCCACCAGCAGAGCAACAGATACGCAGTATTTT	CATSRATDTQYF
TRBD1	TRBV4-3	.	TRBJ2-3	TGCGCCAGCAGCCACGCAGGGGGACAGGGTGTGGATACGCAGTATTTT	CASSHAGGQGVDTQYF
.	TRBV19	.	TRBJ1-6	TGTGCCAGTAGTATCCAGGGGAATTCACCCCTCCACTTT	CASSIQGNSPLHF
TRBD1	TRBV19	.	TRBJ1-1	TGTGCCAGCAAGACAGGGGATGGAAACACTGAAGCTTTCTTT	CASKTGDGNTEAFF
TRBD1	TRBV5-1	.	TRBJ1-6	TGCGCCAGCGGCCGTGACAGGGTCTATAATTCACCCCTCCACTTT	CASGRDRVYNSPLHF
TRBD1	TRBV6-6	.	TRBJ2-7	TGTGCCAGCAGTTACTCGGGACAGGGGGCCTACGAGCAGTACTTC	CASSYSGQGAYEQYF
TRBD1	TRBV7-8	once	TRBJ1-6	TGTGCCAGCAGCTTGCAAGCGACCAGGGGGAATTCACCCCTCCACTTT	CASSLQATRGNSPLHF
TRBD2	TRBV29-1	.	TRBJ2-1	TGCAGCGTAGAGACCGGGACTATCGGCAATGAGCAGTTCTTC	CSVETGTIGNEQFF
.	TRBV23-1	.	TRBJ2-7	TGCGCCAGCGGCCGGGACACGGGCTACGAGCAGTACTTC	CASGRDTGYEQYF
TRBD1	TRBV6-5	few	TRBJ1-2	TGTGCCAGCAGGGGGACAGCGGGCTATGGCTACACCTTC	CASRGTAGYGYTF
TRBD1	TRBV28	.	TRBJ1-1	TGTGCCAGCAGTTTAGACAGGGTCGTAACTGAAGCTTTCTTT	CASSLDRVVTEAFF
TRBD2	TRBV18	.	TRBJ2-3	TGTGCCAGCTCACCCCTACCTGGACTAGCGGGGGGGCTACGCTTGGGCACAGATACGCAGTATTTT	CASSPLPGLAGGLRLGTDTQYF
.	TRBV27	.	TRBJ1-2	TGTGCCAGCAGTTTCACAGGGACATTCTATGGCTACACCTTC	CASSFTGTFYGYTF
.	TRBV18	.	TRBJ1-1	TGTGCCAGCTCACTCACCGAATTGGGGCAGGCTAAAGCTTTCTTT	CASSLTELGQAKAFF
.	TRBV5-6	.	TRBJ2-3	TGTGCCAGCAGCTTGGCCACTAGCCGAGGCACAGATACGCAGTATTTT	CASSLATSRGTDTQYF
.	TRBV23-1	.	TRBJ1-1	TGCGCCAGCAGTCGCGTCGATCTCGGGGGATGGGGCACTGAAGCTTTCTTT	CASSRVDLGGWGTEAFF
TRBD1	TRBV19	.	TRBJ1-5	TGTGCCAGCCAAGGGTACGGACAGGGCAATCAGCCCCAGCATTTT	CASQGYGQGNQPQHF
.	TRBV30	.	TRBJ2-7	TGTGCCTGGAGTGTACAAGGGGGACGCTACGAGCAGTACTTC	CAWSVQGGRYEQYF
.	TRBV9	.	TRBJ2-2	TGTGCCAGCAGCGTAGCCCCCTCGGGCACCGGGGAGCTGTTTTTT	CASSVAPSGTGELFF
TRBD2	TRBV9	.	TRBJ2-3	TGTGCCAGCAGCCCCGCGACGCTAGCGGGAGACCTAGGTGGAGTCACAGATACGCAGTATTTT	CASSPATLAGDLGGVTDTQYF
.	TRBV4-2	.	TRBJ1-1	TGTGCCAGCAGGACCGTGGGGTCAGGGCGAGAGACTGAAGCTTTCTTT	CASRTVGSGRETEAFF
.	TRBV6-1	.	TRBJ2-2	TGTGCCAGCAGCTGGTACAGGGACACCGGGGAGCTGTTTTTT	CASSWYRDTGELFF
.	TRBV4-2	.	TRBJ1-2	TGTGCCAGCAGCCAAGAAACAGTAGCTAACTATGGCTACACCTTC	CASSQETVANYGYTF
.	TRBV13	.	TRBJ1-3	TGTGCCAGCAGCTCTCCCCGTGAAGGGGCGGCTGGAAACACCATATATTTT	CASSSPREGAAGNTIYF
TRBD2	TRBV28	.	TRBJ2-7	TGTGCCAGCAGTAAACTAGCGGGAGGGCCTGGCGAGCAGTACTTC	CASSKLAGGPGEQYF
TRBD2	TRBV7-2	few	TRBJ2-7	TGTGCCAGCAGCATGACTAGCGGGAACTACGAGCAGTACTTC	CASSMTSGNYEQYF
.	TRBV27	.	TRBJ2-1	TGTGCCAGCAGTCCCTCCAGGGGATACAATGAGCAGTTCTTC	CASSPSRGYNEQFF
TRBD1	TRBV6-1	.	TRBJ2-3	TGTGCCAGCAGTGCGGACAGGGTAAATACGCAGTATTTT	CASSADRVNTQYF
TRBD1	TRBV28	.	TRBJ1-5	TGTGCCATCGGGACAGGGAGAGATCAGCCCCAGCATTTT	CAIGTGRDQPQHF
.	TRBV6-6	.	TRBJ1-1	TGTGCCAGCAGTGACCCCCGGGAGAACACTGAAGCTTTCTTT	CASSDPRENTEAFF
.	TRBV5-6	few	TRBJ2-7	TGTGCCAGCAGCTTGGGGCCCCTAGCCTACGAGCAGTACTTC	CASSLGPLAYEQYF
TRBD1	TRBV6-5	once	TRBJ2-5	TGTGCCAGCAGTTACGACAGGGAAGAGACCCAGTACTTC	CASSYDREETQYF
TRBD1	TRBV30	.	TRBJ1-5	TGTGCCTGGAGGAGCCGACAGGGGAATTTTCCTAGCAATCAGCCCCAGCATTTT	CAWRSRQGNFPSNQPQHF
.	TRBV19	.	TRBJ1-1	TGTGCCAGTAGTCAAAAGGGGTACGGAGCTTTCTTT	CASSQKGYGAFF
.	TRBV29-1	.	TRBJ2-7	TGCAGCGCCTATACCACTCGGGGCGAGCAGTACTTC	CSAYTTRGEQYF
TRBD1	TRBV4-3	.	TRBJ1-1	TGCGCCAGCAGCCAAGATGGGGCCGGTACAGGGGGCGCGGAAGCTTTCTTT	CASSQDGAGTGGAEAFF
.	TRBV30	.	TRBJ2-1	TGTGCCTGGAGTGTGGCGACTCCCCGTAATGAGCAGTTCTTC	CAWSVATPRNEQFF
.	TRBV7-9	once	TRBJ2-7	TGTGCCAGCAGCCCCCGTGCGGGCGTCGTAGGGCAGTACTTC	CASSPRAGVVGQYF
.	TRBV7-9	.	TRBJ1-2	TGTGCCAGCAGCTTATCAGGGGACCCCTACTATGGCTACACCTTC	CASSLSGDPYYGYTF
.	TRBV5-1	once	TRBJ2-2	TGCGCCAGCAGCTTGAACAGGGCCACCGGGGAGCTGTTTTTT	CASSLNRATGELFF
.	TRBV19	.	TRBJ1-1	TGTGCCAGTAGTATAGGGGCCCCTACGGCGCACACTGAAGCTTTCTTT	CASSIGAPTAHTEAFF
.	TRBV7-9	.	TRBJ1-1	TGTGCCAGCAGCTCCTCCAGGGTCACTGAAGCTTTCTTT	CASSSSRVTEAFF
TRBD1	TRBV11-1	.	TRBJ1-1	TGTGCCAGCAGCTTAGGAGGACAGGGCACTGAAGCTTTCTTT	CASSLGGQGTEAFF
.	TRBV4-3	.	TRBJ2-6	TGCGCCAGCAGCCAAGTCCCGGCTGGGGCCAACGTCCTGACTTTC	CASSQVPAGANVLTF
TRBD1	TRBV30	once	TRBJ2-7	TGTGCCTGGAGTACCGACAGGGGGGACTACGAGCAGTACTTC	CAWSTDRGDYEQYF